One sample yielded the 10 T cell receptor beta chains listed below, sequenced in a study of human T cells and chemical hapten exposure. Time point described: patch test 1, 2 weeks after DPC sensitization. The treatment is: therapeutic diphenylcyclopropenone sensitization with weekly scalp DPC. TCRdb reanalysed the RACE reads using MiXCR and keeps one entry per CDR3 protein. The sample consists of around 160,000 distinct CDR3 sequences, approximately 15% of them appearing once. Sequencing was performed on whole blood, taken in connection with sensitization to the hapten diphenylcyclopropenone (DPC). The receptors come from a woman between 25 and 40 years old with alopecia areata. Some clones in this sample may be carry-over from other donors' samples.

This clonotype showed up just a few times. CDR3 region: CASTRLAGQNTGELFF. For the CDR3, the DNA is TGTGCCAGCACTAGACTAGCGGGCCAGAACACCGGGGAGCTGTTTTTT. This chain uses TRBV6-1 with TRBJ2-2, with TRBD2 matching over 10 bases. Germline V gene lookup returns CDR1 MNHNS and CDR2 SASEGT. The junction had 6 bases not matched to a gene; V was cut back by 7 bases and J by 1 base. CDR3 size: 16 residues.

The genes are TRBV24-1 and TRBJ2-1; D remains unclear. CDR3 length equals 13 residues. With 5 bases removed from V and 4 bases from J, the gap between germline ends came to 8 bases. CDR1 and CDR2 (germline): KGHDR, SFDVKD. CDR3 region: CATSGLPYNEQFF. The CDR3 DNA follows: TGTGCCACCAGTGGGCTACCTTACAATGAGCAGTTCTTC.

This clonotype appeared many times. The chain joins TRBV18 to TRBJ2-7; D is unclear. V was shortened by 2 bases and J by 5 bases, with 4 bases between the two germline ends. Germline V lookup: CDR1 KGHSH, CDR2 LQKENI. This CDR3 has 11 residues. CDR3 in DNA: TGTGCCAGCTCACCAAGGGACGAGCAGTACTTC. As protein: CASSPRDEQYF.

The rearrangement joins TRBV29-1 to TRBJ2-7; the match to TRBD1 covers 8 bases. This CDR3 region has 12 residues. V lost 6 bases and J lost 5; bases outside the gene matches: 6. Germline assignment: CDR1 SQVTM and CDR2 ANQGSEA. The CDR3: CSVGQGGDEQYF. CDR3 sequence (DNA): TGCAGCGTAGGACAGGGCGGGGACGAGCAGTACTTC.

The chain joins TRBV4-1 to TRBJ1-5; no firm D call. Trimming removed 2 bases at V and 4 bases at J, with 21 bases between. Germline V gives CDR1 MGHRA, CDR2 YSYEKL. The CDR3 loop spans 18 amino acids. In DNA form, the CDR3 reads TGCGCCAGCAGCCAATCCCACCGGCAGCCAGCTTTTAATCAGCCCCAGCATTTT. It translates to CASSQSHRQPAFNQPQHF.

This clonotype came up once. The chain couples TRBV18 to TRBJ2-1; TRBD2 matches 15 bases. Germline CDR1 is KGHSH and CDR2 is LQKENI. After removal of 0 bases from V and 9 bases from J, the junction contained 3 bases not matched to a gene. The CDR3 has 16 residues. The CDR3 here is CASSPPGLAGGTEQFF. The CDR3 coding sequence is TGTGCCAGCTCACCACCTGGACTAGCGGGGGGGACTGAGCAGTTCTTC.

The rearrangement uses TRBV5-1 and TRBJ1-1; a possible D gene is TRBD1 (5 bases). This CDR3 spans 14 amino acids. Trimming stripped 4 bases from V and 7 bases from J, with 17 bases between. Germline CDR1 is SGHRS and CDR2 is YFSETQ. This CDR3 is CASSTDTVSGEAFF. The CDR3, as DNA: TGCGCCAGCAGCACGGACACGGTGAGCGGTGAAGCTTTCTTT.

This clonotype was detected a few times. The rearrangement joins TRBV10-3 to TRBJ2-6; D is possibly TRBD1 (6 bases). Germline V gene sequence: CDR1 ENHRY, CDR2 SYGVKD. The CDR3 runs to 17 residues. Trimming pared 10 bases from V and 0 bases from J, leaving 19 bases between. The CDR3 DNA is TGTGCCACCCAGACCGGGACACCTCTCTCTGGGGCCAACGTCCTGACTTTC. Translated: CATQTGTPLSGANVLTF.

This clonotype was seen many times. The gene calls are TRBV29-1 and TRBJ1-5; no firm D call. CDR1 is SQVTM and CDR2 is ANQGSEA in the germline V gene. The CDR3 totals 13 residues. The V end was cut by 4 bases, the J end by 0 bases, with 7 bases between. The CDR3 loop is CSVGVASNQPQHF. The CDR3 nucleotides read TGCAGCGTTGGAGTGGCTAGCAATCAGCCCCAGCATTTT.

This clonotype was detected a few times. The gene calls are TRBV12-3 or TRBV12-4 and TRBJ1-2; TRBD1 matches 8 bases. The length of the CDR3 is 13 residues. The J segment lost 6 bases and the V segment lost 3 bases, leaving 3 bases of the junction unmatched. The CDR3 spells CASSFNRGDGYTF. The DNA of the CDR3 is TGTGCCAGCAGTTTTAACAGGGGGGATGGCTACACCTTC.